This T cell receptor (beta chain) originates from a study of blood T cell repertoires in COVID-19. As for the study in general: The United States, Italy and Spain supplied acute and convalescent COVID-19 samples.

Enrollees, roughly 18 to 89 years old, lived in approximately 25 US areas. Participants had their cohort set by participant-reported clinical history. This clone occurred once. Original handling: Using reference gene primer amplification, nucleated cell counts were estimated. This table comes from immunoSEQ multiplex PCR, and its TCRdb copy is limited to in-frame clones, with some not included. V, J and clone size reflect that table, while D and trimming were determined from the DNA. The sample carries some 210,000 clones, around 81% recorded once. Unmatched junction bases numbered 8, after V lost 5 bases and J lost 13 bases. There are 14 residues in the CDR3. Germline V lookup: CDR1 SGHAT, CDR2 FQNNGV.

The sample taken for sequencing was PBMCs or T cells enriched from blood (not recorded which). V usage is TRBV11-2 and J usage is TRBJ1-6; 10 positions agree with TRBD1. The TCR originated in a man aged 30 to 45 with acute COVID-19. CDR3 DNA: TGTGCCAGCAGCCGGGGACAGGGGAGGGATCCCCTCCACTTT. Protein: CASSRGQGRDPLHF. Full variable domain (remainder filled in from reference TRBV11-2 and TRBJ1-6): EAGVAQSPRYKIIEKRQSVAFWCNPISGHATLYWYQQILGQGPKLLIQFQNNGVVDDSQLPKDRFSAERLKGVDSTLKIQPAKLEDSAVYLCASSRGQGRDPLHFGNGTRLTVT.